A single sample gave rise to the 10 T cell receptor beta chains below, sequenced in a study of T cells after posttransplantation cyclophosphamide. Repertoires were generated with immunoSEQ multiplex PCR, while TCRdb's copy carries only in-frame clones and drops some. This repertoire holds tens of thousands of clones, and none appear only once. The sequenced sample was PBMCs. These receptors came from a middle-aged man in good health, CMV-negative, and a related stem cell transplant donor.

In its sample, this clone was seen many times. This chain uses TRBV7-6 with TRBJ2-3, with 8 positions matching TRBD1. The CDR3 consists of 15 residues. Looked up from germline, CDR1 is SGHVS and CDR2 is FNYEAQ. The V gene end was trimmed by 5 bases and the J gene end by 0 bases; junction bases not matched to a gene: 4. The CDR3, as DNA: TGTGCCAGCAGCCAGGGGGCTCATAGCACAGATACGCAGTATTTT. Protein: CASSQGAHSTDTQYF.

This clone was seen repeatedly, ten times or more. V usage is TRBV29-1 and J usage is TRBJ1-4; no definite D call. Germline CDR1 reads SQVTM; CDR2 reads ANQGSEA. V was trimmed by 5 bases and J by 3 bases, leaving 13 bases between them. This CDR3 contains 14 residues. CDR3 protein: CSVRRDFANEKLFF. CDR3 nucleotides: TGCAGCGTTAGAAGAGATTTCGCTAATGAAAAACTGTTTTTT.

By share of the sample, this clone is medium-sized. The V call is TRBV19, the J call TRBJ1-1; a possible D gene is TRBD1 (5 bases). The CDR3 has 14 amino acids. Germline V gene lookup returns CDR1 LNHDA and CDR2 SQIVND (reference sequence). Trimming took off 3 bases at V and 1 base at J, with 9 bases between the two ends. CDR3 sequence: CASSIRGENTEAFF. The DNA of the CDR3 is TGTGCCAGTAGTATTAGGGGTGAGAACACTGAAGCTTTCTTT. The full variable domain, with the rest looked up from reference TRBV19 and TRBJ1-1, is DGGITQSPKYLFRKEGQNVTLSCEQNLNHDAMYWYRQDPGQGLRLIYYSQIVNDFQKGDIAEGYSVSREKKESFPLTVTSAQKNPTAFYLCASSIRGENTEAFFGQGTRLTVV.

In its sample, this clone was seen many times. The chain couples TRBV11-1 to TRBJ2-7, with D uncertain. Germline assignment: CDR1 SGHAT and CDR2 FQDESV (reference sequence). The CDR3 extends over 14 amino acids. Trimming stripped 2 bases from V and 3 bases from J, with 11 bases between. CDR3: CASSLRSEDYEQYF. The CDR3 nucleotides read TGTGCCAGCAGCTTACGGTCCGAAGACTACGAGCAGTACTTC. Based on the CDR3 plus reference TRBV11-1 and TRBJ2-7, the full variable domain is EAEVAQSPRYKITEKSQAVAFWCDPISGHATLYWYRQILGQGPELLVQFQDESVVDDSQLPKDRFSAERLKGVDSTLKIQPAELGDSAMYLCASSLRSEDYEQYFGPGTRLTVT.

This clone has at least ten counts. V gene TRBV18 combines with J gene TRBJ2-3; 8 bases line up with TRBD2. Germline V gene lookup returns CDR1 KGHSH and CDR2 LQKENI. The CDR3 has 15 amino acids. The trim removed 4 bases at V and 2 bases at J, leaving 5 bases unmatched. CDR3: CASSLTSGLTDTQYF. The CDR3 nucleotides are TGTGCCAGCTCACTCACTAGCGGCCTCACAGATACGCAGTATTTT.

This clone occurred a few times. CDR3 DNA sequence: TGTGCCAGCAGTCTCCCGGGACAGGGAACCTACGAGCAGTACTTC. Its translation: CASSLPGQGTYEQYF. The chain combines TRBV27 with TRBJ2-7; 9 bases line up with TRBD1. The V gene's germline CDR1 is MNHEY and CDR2 SMNVEV (reference sequence). V gave up 5 bases and J gave up 2 bases; unmatched junction bases: 7. CDR3 length: 15 residues.

V gene TRBV7-2 combines with J gene TRBJ2-1, with TRBD1 as a possible D gene (5 bases). V was shortened by 1 base and J by 5 bases, with 18 bases between the two germline ends. The CDR3 sequence is 17 residues long. Germline-derived CDR1 and CDR2 are SGHTA and FQGNSA. As DNA, the CDR3 is TGTGCCAGCAGCTTAGTCGGACATGGTGGCAGAGACAATGAGCAGTTCTTC. It translates to CASSLVGHGGRDNEQFF. The whole variable domain, filled in from reference TRBV7-2 and TRBJ2-1, reads GAGVSQSPSNKVTEKGKDVELRCDPISGHTALYWYRQSLGQGLEFLIYFQGNSAPDKSGLPSDRFSAERTGGSVSTLTIQRTQQEDSAVYLCASSLVGHGGRDNEQFFGPGTRLTVL.

This clone was counted at least ten times. The rearrangement links TRBV11-2 to TRBJ1-5; a weak D match, TRBD1 (6 bases). CDR3 length equals 14 residues. V lost 5 bases, J lost 4 bases, and 12 bases lay in between. In germline, CDR1 is SGHAT, CDR2 FQNNGV. The CDR3 nucleotides are TGTGCCAGCAGCCGATCAGGGGCGAATCAGCCCCAGCATTTT. This sequence encodes CASSRSGANQPQHF.

This clone was recorded many times. CDR3 loop: CSVDRDTGELFF. CDR3 nucleotides: TGCAGCGTCGACAGGGACACCGGGGAGCTGTTTTTT. The chain couples TRBV29-1 to TRBJ2-2; 7 bases fit TRBD1. The CDR3 is made up of 12 amino acids. V gave up 6 bases and J gave up 3 bases; unmatched junction bases: 1. The V gene's germline CDR1 is SQVTM and CDR2 ANQGSEA.

This clone has at least ten counts. This chain connects TRBV5-1 to TRBJ2-2, with D unclear. The CDR3 loop spans 14 amino acids. Germline V lookup: CDR1 SGHRS, CDR2 YFSETQ. V was shortened by 0 bases and J by 1 base, with 4 bases between the two germline ends. CDR3 sequence reads: CASSLVQNTGELFF. The CDR3 nucleotides read TGCGCCAGCAGCTTGGTACAGAACACCGGGGAGCTGTTTTTT.